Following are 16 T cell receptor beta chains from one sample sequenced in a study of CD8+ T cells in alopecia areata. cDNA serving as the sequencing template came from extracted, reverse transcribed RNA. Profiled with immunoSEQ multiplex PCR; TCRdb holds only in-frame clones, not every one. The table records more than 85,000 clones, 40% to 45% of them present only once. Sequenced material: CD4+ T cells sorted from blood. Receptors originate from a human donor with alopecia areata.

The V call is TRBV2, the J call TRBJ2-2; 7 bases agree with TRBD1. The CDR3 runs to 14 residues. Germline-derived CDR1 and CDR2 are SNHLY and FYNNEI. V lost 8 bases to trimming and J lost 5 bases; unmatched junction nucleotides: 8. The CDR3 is CASRQRGRTGELFF. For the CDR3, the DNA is TGTGCCAGCCGACAAAGGGGGCGAACCGGGGAGCTGTTTTTT.

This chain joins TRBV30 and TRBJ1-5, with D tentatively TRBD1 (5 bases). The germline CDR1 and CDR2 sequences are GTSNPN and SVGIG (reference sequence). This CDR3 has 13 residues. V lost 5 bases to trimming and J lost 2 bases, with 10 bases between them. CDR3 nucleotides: TGTGCCTGGGACGGGGGAGGCAATCAGCCCCAGCATTTT. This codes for CAWDGGGNQPQHF. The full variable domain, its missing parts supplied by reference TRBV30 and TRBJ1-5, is SQTIHQWPATLVQPVGSPLSLECTVEGTSNPNLYWYRQAAGRGLQLLFYSVGIGQISSEVPQNLSASRPQDRQFILSSKKLLLSDSGFYLCAWDGGGNQPQHFGDGTRLSIL.

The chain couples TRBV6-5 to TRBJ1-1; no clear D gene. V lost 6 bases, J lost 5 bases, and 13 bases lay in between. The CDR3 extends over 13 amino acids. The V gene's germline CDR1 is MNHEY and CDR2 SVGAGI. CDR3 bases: TGTGCCAGCAGGCTGGCCTTGAGGACTGAAGCTTTCTTT. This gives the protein CASRLALRTEAFF.

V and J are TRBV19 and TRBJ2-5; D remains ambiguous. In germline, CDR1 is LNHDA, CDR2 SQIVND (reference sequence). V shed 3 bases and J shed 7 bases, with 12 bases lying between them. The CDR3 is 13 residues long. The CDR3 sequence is CASSIQRGGTQYF. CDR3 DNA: TGTGCCAGTAGTATCCAGCGCGGTGGGACCCAGTACTTC.

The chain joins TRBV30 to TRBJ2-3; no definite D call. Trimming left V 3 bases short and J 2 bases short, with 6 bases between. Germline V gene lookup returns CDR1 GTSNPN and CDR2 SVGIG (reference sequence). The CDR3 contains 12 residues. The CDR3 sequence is CAWSGTTDTQYF. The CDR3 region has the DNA TGTGCCTGGAGCGGTACCACAGATACGCAGTATTTT. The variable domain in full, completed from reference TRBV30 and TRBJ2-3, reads SQTIHQWPATLVQPVGSPLSLECTVEGTSNPNLYWYRQAAGRGLQLLFYSVGIGQISSEVPQNLSASRPQDRQFILSSKKLLLSDSGFYLCAWSGTTDTQYFGPGTRLTVL.

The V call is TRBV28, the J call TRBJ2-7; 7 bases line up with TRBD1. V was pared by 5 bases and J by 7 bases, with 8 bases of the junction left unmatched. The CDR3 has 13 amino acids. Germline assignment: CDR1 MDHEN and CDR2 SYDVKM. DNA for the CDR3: TGTGCCAGCAGTCAAAACAGGGGCGGGGAGCAGTACTTC. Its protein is CASSQNRGGEQYF.

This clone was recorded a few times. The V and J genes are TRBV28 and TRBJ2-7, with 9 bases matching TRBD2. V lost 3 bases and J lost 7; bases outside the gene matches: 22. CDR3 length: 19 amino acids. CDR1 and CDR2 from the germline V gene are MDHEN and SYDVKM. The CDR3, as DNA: TGTGCCAGCAGTTTGTCGGCCAGGGGGAGTAGCGGGAGACCCTTGGAGCAGTACTTC. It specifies CASSLSARGSSGRPLEQYF.

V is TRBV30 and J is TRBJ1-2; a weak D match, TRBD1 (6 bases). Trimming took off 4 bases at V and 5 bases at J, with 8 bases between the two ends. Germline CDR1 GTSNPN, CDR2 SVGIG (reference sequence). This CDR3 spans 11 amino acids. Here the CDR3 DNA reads TGTGCCTGGAACAGGGAGTATGGCTACACCTTC. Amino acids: CAWNREYGYTF. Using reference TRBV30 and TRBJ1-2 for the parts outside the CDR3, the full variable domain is SQTIHQWPATLVQPVGSPLSLECTVEGTSNPNLYWYRQAAGRGLQLLFYSVGIGQISSEVPQNLSASRPQDRQFILSSKKLLLSDSGFYLCAWNREYGYTFGSGTRLTVV.

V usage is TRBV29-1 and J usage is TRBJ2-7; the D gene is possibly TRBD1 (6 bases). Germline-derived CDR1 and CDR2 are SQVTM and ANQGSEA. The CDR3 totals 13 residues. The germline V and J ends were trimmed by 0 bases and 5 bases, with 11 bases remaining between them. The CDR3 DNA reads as TGCAGCGTTGAAGACGGACAGATCGACGAGCAGTACTTC. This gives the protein CSVEDGQIDEQYF.

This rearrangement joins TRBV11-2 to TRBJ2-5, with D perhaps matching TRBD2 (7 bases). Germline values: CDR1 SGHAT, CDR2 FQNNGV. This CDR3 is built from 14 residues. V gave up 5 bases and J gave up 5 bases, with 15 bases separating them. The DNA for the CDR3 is TGTGCCAGCAGCCCCCTGGGGGGGCGGGAGACCCAGTACTTC. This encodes CASSPLGGRETQYF.

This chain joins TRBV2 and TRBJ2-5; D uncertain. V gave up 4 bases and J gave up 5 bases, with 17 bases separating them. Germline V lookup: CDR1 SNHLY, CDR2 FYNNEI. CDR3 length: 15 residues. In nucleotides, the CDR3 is TGTGCCAGCAGTGTAGGGCGGCCCTTAGAGGAGACCCAGTACTTC. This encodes CASSVGRPLEETQYF.

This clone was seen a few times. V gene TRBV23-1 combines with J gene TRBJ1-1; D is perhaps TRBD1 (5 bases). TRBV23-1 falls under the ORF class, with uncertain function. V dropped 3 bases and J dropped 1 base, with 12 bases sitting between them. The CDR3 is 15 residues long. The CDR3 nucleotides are TGCGCCAGCAGTCATAGGAGGAGGGGGAACACTGAAGCTTTCTTT. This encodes CASSHRRRGNTEAFF.

CDR3 bases: TGCGCCAGCAGCGTAGGGACAGGGCGCCTCCAAGAGACCCAGTACTTC. This sequence encodes CASSVGTGRLQETQYF. The rearrangement uses TRBV4-3 and TRBJ2-5; 9 bases align to TRBD1. CDR1 is LGHNA, CDR2 YSLEER, per germline. The length of the CDR3 is 16 residues. J lost 1 base, V lost 5 bases, and 8 bases had no gene match.

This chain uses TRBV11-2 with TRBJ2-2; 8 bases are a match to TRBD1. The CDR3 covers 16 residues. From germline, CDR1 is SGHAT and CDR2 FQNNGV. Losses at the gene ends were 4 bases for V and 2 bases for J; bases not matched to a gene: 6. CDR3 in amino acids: CASSSGQGLNTGELFF. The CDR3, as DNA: TGTGCCAGCAGCTCAGGACAGGGATTAAACACCGGGGAGCTGTTTTTT.

The CDR3 spells CSVRGTIQETQYF. The CDR3 DNA reads as TGCAGCGTGAGGGGAACTATCCAAGAGACCCAGTACTTC. The chain combines TRBV29-1 with TRBJ2-5; perhaps D is TRBD1 or TRBD2 (5 bases each). Germline CDR1 is SQVTM and CDR2 is ANQGSEA. CDR3 size: 13 residues. V lost 6 bases and J lost 1, with 12 bases in between.

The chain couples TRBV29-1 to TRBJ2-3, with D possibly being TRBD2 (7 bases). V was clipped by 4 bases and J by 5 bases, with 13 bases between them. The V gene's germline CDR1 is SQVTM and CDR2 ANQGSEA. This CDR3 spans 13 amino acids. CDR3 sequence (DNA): TGCAGCGTTGCCGGGGGGCGGGGAGATACGCAGTATTTT. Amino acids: CSVAGGRGDTQYF.